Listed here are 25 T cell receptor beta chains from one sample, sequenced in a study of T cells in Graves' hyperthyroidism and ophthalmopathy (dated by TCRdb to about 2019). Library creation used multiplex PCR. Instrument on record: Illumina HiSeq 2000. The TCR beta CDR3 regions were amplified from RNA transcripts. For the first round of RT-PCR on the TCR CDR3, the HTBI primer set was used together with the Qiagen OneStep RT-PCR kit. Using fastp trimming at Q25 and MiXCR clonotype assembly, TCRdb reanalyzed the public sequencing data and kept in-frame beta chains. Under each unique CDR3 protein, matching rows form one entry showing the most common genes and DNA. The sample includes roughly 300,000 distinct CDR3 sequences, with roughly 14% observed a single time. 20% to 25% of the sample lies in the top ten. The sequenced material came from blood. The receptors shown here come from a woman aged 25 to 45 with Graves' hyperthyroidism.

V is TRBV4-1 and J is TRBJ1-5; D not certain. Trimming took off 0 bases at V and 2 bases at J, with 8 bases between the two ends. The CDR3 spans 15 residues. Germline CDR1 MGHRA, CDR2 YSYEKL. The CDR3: CASSQDALGNQPQHF. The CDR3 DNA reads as TGCGCCAGCAGCCAAGATGCGTTGGGCAATCAGCCCCAGCATTTT.

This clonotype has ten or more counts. The CDR3 protein is CASTLGGEQFF. CDR3 in DNA: TGTGCCAGCACCCTCGGGGGTGAGCAGTTCTTC. The chain links TRBV28 to TRBJ2-1; D perhaps matches TRBD2 (6 bases). There are 11 residues in the CDR3. V lost 7 bases and J 9 bases, leaving 10 bases between the germline ends. CDR1 MDHEN and CDR2 SYDVKM come from the germline V gene.

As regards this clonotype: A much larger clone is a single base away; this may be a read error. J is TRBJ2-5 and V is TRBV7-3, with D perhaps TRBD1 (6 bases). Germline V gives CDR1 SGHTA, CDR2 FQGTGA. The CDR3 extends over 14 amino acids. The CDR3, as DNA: TGTGCCAGCGGCTTTGGCAGGGGACAAGAGACCCAGTACTTC. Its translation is CASGFGRGQETQYF.

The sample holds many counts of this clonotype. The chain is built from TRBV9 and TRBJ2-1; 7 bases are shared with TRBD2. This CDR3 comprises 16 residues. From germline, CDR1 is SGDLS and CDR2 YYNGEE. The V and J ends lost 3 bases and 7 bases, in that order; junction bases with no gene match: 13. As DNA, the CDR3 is TGTGCCAGCAGCGCCTACCTAGCGGCCCCGGTTAATGAGCAGTTCTTC. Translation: CASSAYLAAPVNEQFF.

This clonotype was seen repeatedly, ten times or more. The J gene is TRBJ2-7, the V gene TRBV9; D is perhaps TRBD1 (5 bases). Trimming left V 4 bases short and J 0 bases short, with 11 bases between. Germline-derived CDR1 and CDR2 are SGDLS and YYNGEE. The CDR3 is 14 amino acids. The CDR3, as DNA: TGTGCCAGCAGCCCAACAGGTTACTCCTACGAGCAGTACTTC. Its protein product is CASSPTGYSYEQYF.

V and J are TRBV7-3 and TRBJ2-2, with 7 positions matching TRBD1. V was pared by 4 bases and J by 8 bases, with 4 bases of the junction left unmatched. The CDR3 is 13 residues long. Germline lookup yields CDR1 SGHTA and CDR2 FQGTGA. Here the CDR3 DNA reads TGTGCCAGCAGCTCCTACAGGGGTGGGGAGCTGTTTTTT. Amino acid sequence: CASSSYRGGELFF.

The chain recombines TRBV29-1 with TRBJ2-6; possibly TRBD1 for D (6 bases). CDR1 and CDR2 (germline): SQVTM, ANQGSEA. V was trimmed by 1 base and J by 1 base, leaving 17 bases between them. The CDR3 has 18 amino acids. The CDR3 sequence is CSVEGADSGGSGANVLTF. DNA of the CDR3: TGCAGCGTTGAAGGAGCGGACAGTGGAGGTTCTGGGGCCAACGTCCTGACTTTC.

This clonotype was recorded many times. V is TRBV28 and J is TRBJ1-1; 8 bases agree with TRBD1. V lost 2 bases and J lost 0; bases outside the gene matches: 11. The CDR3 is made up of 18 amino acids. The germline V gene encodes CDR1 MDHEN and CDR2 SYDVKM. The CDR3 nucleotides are TGTGCCAGCAGTTTAGGGCCAGGGGGCGGTTTTATGAACACTGAAGCTTTCTTT. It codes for CASSLGPGGGFMNTEAFF. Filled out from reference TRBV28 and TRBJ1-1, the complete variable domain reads DVKVTQSSRYLVKRTGEKVFLECVQDMDHENMFWYRQDPGLGLRLIYFSYDVKMKEKGDIPEGYSVSREKKERFSLILESASTNQTSMYLCASSLGPGGGFMNTEAFFGQGTRLTVV.

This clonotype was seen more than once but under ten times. The CDR3 here is CASLRGWVSDKQYF. The CDR3 nucleotides are TGTGCCAGCCTAAGGGGGTGGGTCAGCGACAAGCAGTACTTC. This chain uses TRBV6-1 with TRBJ2-7, with D possibly TRBD1 on 6 matching bases. The CDR3 sequence is 14 residues long. V was trimmed by 8 bases and J by 8 bases, leaving 22 bases between them. CDR1 MNHNS and CDR2 SASEGT come from the germline V gene.

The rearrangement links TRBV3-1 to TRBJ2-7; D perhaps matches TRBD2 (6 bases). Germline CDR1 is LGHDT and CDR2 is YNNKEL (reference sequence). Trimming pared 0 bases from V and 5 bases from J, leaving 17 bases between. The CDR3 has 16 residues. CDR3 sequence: CASSQDTRGPPDEQYF. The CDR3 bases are TGTGCCAGCAGCCAAGATACGCGGGGTCCCCCCGACGAGCAGTACTTC.

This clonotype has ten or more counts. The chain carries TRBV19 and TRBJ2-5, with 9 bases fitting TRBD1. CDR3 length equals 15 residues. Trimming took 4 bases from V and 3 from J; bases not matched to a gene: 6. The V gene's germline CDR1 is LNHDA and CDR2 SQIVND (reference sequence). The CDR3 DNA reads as TGTGCCAGTAGTACACCGGGACAGGGAGAAGAGACCCAGTACTTC. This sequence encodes CASSTPGQGEETQYF.

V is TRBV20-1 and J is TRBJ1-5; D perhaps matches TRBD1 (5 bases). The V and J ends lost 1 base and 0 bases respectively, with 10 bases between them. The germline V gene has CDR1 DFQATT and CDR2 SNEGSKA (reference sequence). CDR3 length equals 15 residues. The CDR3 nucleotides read TGCAGTGCTAGAGTTCGGGGCAATAGCAATCAGCCCCAGCATTTT. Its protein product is CSARVRGNSNQPQHF.

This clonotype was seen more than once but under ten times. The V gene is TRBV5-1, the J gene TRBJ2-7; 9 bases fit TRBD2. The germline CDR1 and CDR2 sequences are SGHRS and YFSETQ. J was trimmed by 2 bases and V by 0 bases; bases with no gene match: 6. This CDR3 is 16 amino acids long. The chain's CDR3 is CASSLAGGRVPYEQYF. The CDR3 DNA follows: TGCGCCAGCAGCTTGGCCGGCGGGAGGGTCCCCTACGAGCAGTACTTC.

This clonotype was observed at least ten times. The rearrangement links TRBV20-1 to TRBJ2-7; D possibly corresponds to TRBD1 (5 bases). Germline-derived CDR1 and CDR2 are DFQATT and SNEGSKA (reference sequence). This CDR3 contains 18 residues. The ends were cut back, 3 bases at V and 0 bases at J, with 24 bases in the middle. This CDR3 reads CSASYVLDRGIASYEQYF. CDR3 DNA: TGCAGTGCTAGTTATGTCCTAGATAGGGGAATTGCCTCCTACGAGCAGTACTTC.

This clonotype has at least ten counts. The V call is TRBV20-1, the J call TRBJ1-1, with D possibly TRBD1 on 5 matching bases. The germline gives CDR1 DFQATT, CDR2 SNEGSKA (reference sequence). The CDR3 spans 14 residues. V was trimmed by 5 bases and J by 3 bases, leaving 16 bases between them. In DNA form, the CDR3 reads TGCAGTGCTCCCGACAGTTCCAAGGACACTGAAGCTTTCTTT. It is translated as CSAPDSSKDTEAFF.

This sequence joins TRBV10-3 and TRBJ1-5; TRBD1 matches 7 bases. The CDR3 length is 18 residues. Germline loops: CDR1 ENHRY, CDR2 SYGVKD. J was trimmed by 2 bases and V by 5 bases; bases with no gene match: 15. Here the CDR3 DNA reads TGTGCCATCAGTCGAGGGGGGACAGACAATTATCGCAATCAGCCCCAGCATTTT. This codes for CAISRGGTDNYRNQPQHF.

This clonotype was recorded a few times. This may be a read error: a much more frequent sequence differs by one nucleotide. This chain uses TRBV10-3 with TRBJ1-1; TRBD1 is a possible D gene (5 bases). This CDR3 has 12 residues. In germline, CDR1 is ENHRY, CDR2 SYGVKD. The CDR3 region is CASGGTNTEALF. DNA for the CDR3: TGTGCCAGCGGGGGAACAAACACTGAAGCTCTCTTT.

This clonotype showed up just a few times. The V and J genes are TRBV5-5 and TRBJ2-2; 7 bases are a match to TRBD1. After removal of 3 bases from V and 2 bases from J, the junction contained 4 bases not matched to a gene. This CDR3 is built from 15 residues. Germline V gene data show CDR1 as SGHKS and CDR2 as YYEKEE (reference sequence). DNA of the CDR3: TGTGCCAGCAGCTCCGGGACAGTTAACACCGGGGAGCTGTTTTTT. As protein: CASSSGTVNTGELFF.

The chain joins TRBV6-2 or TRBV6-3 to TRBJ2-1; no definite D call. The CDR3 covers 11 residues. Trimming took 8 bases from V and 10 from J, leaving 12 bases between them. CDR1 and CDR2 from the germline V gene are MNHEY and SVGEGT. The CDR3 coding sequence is TGTGCCAGCGAGGTAGGACGGGAGCAGTTCTTC. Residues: CASEVGREQFF.

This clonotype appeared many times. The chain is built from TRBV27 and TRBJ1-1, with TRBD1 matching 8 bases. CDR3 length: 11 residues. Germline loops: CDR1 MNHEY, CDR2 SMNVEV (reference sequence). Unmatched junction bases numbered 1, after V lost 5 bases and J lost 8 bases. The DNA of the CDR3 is TGTGCCAGCAGTCACAGGGGGGAAGCTTTCTTT. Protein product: CASSHRGEAFF.

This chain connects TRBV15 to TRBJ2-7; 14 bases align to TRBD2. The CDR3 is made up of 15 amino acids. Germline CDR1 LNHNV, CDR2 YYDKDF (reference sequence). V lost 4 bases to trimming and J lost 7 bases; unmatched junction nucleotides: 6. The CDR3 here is CATSKGGLAGVEQYF. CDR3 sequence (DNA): TGTGCCACCAGCAAAGGGGGACTAGCGGGAGTTGAGCAGTACTTC.

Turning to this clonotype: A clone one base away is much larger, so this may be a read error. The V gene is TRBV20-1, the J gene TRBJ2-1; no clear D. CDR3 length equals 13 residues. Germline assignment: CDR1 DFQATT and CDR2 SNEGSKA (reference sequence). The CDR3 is CSAMWFTFEEQLF. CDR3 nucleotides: TGCAGTGCTATGTGGTTTACCTTTGAGGAGCAGCTCTTC.

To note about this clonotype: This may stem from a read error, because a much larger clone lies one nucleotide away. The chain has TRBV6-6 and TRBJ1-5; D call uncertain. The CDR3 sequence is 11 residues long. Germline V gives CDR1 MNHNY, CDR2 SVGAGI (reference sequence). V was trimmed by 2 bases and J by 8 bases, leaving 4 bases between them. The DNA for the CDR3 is TGTGCCAGCAGTTACGGGGAGCCCCAGCATTTT. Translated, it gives CASSYGEPQHF.

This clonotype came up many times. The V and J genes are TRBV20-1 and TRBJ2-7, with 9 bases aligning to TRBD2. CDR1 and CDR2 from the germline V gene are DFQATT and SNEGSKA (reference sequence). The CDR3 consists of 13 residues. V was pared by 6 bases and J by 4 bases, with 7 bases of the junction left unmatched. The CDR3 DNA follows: TGCAGTGCGCGGGGGCGGGAGGGGTACGAGCAGTACTTC. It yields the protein CSARGREGYEQYF.

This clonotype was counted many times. CDR3 amino acids: CASSFTVNNEQFF. The DNA for the CDR3 is TGTGCCAGCAGTTTCACAGTCAACAATGAGCAGTTCTTC. The J gene is TRBJ2-1, the V gene TRBV12-3 or TRBV12-4; D is ambiguous. V lost 3 bases and J lost 5, with 8 bases in between. The CDR3 covers 13 residues.